The 6 T cell receptor beta chains in this list originate from one sample, sequenced in a study of CD8+CD57+ T cells in acquired aplastic anemia. TCR beta VDJ and CDR3 profiling used genomic DNA as template. TCRdb reprocessed the reads with MiXCR, giving one entry per CDR3 protein. The sample includes roughly 290,000 distinct CDR3 sequences, 45% to 65% of them seen just once. The authors sequenced patients whose flow cytometry had shown CD8+CD57+ cell expansion. Sequences were obtained from sorted CD4+, CD8+, or CD8+CD57+ T cells (not recorded which) from PBMCs. These receptors came from a human donor with aplastic anemia.

For this clonotype: The junction departs from germline at one end; a sequencing error may be responsible. This chain connects TRBV15 to TRBJ1-6; 8 bases are shared with TRBD1. The germline CDR1 and CDR2 sequences are LNHNV and YYDKDF (reference sequence). The CDR3 is 14 amino acids. DNA of the CDR3: TGTACCACCAGTAAGGGACAGGCTAATTCACCCCTCTACTTT. This sequence encodes CTTSKGQANSPLYF.

This clonotype has at least ten counts. The chain has TRBV18 and TRBJ2-7; 9 bases align to TRBD2. The V gene end was trimmed by 3 bases and the J gene end by 0 bases; junction bases not matched to a gene: 0. The CDR3 sequence is 14 residues long. The germline V gene encodes CDR1 KGHSH and CDR2 LQKENI. The CDR3, as DNA: TGTGCCAGCTCACCGACTAGCGGCTCCTACGAGCAGTACTTC. Its translation: CASSPTSGSYEQYF.

V is TRBV25-1 and J is TRBJ2-1, with 9 bases matching TRBD1. Germline CDR1 reads MGHDK; CDR2 reads SYGVNS. The junction had 3 bases not matched to a gene; V was cut back by 3 bases and J by 3 bases. This CDR3 is 15 amino acids long. This chain's CDR3 is CASSDMGQGYNEQFF. Here the CDR3 DNA reads TGTGCCAGCAGTGATATGGGACAGGGCTACAATGAGCAGTTCTTC.

This chain uses TRBV7-2 with TRBJ2-7; D might be TRBD2 (7 bases). In germline, CDR1 is SGHTA, CDR2 FQGNSA. There are 13 residues in the CDR3. V shed 5 bases and J shed 10 bases, with 18 bases lying between them. The CDR3 protein is CASSQRGGPTQYF. The CDR3, as DNA: TGTGCCAGCAGCCAAAGGGGGGGGCCCACACAGTACTTC.

V usage is TRBV20-1 and J usage is TRBJ1-1, with unresolved D. The CDR3 is made up of 14 amino acids. V was pared by 0 bases and J by 5 bases, with 13 bases between. In germline, CDR1 is DFQATT, CDR2 SNEGSKA (reference sequence). CDR3 in amino acids: CSARDLPMRTEAFF. In DNA, the CDR3 is TGCAGTGCTAGAGATTTACCTATGCGGACTGAAGCTTTCTTT.

This clonotype came up many times. J is TRBJ2-2 and V is TRBV20-1; TRBD2 aligns across 8 bases. After removal of 4 bases from V and 8 bases from J, the junction contained 15 bases not matched to a gene. The CDR3 runs to 16 residues. Germline V gene sequence: CDR1 DFQATT, CDR2 SNEGSKA (reference sequence). CDR3 bases: TGCAGTGCTACCAGAGGAGCGGGGGCCCAAAGGGGGGAGCTGTTTTTT. This sequence encodes CSATRGAGAQRGELFF.